This TCR beta chain is from a study of blood T cells in healthy people across ages. As for the study in general: Per two T cells, template switching captured roughly one barcoded beta molecule.

Primed by a sample-barcoded 5' primer and a J-beta primer mix, a second PCR proceeded for 7 to 11 cycles. TCRdb processed the 5' RACE reads anew with MiXCR; each CDR3 protein has one entry. Of approximately 850,000 distinct CDR3 sequences listed, about three fifths were seen once; the top ten hold approximately 23%. On this clonotype: Its antigen is not identified.

Whole-study findings and limits: A roughly linear fall in TCR beta diversity per million T cells was seen with increasing age.

The TCR originated in a man under 40 in good health. Sequenced: blood.

CDR3 amino acids: CASSEGEGEKLFF. CDR3 DNA sequence: TGTGCCAGCAGTGAAGGGGAAGGGGAAAAACTGTTTTTT. The gene calls are TRBV6-1 and TRBJ1-4; D is undetermined. Between the trimmed V and J ends, which lost 1 base and 8 bases, there was a span of 8 bases. Germline lookup yields CDR1 MNHNS and CDR2 SASEGT. CDR3 length: 13 amino acids.